What follows are 21 T cell receptor beta chains derived from one specimen sequenced in a study of T-cell memory formation after mild COVID-19 (dated by TCRdb to the early 2020s). The protocol used for the library was 5' RACE. Sequencer: Illumina NovaSeq 6000. In TCRdb, the public reads were trimmed at Q25 with fastp and aligned with MiXCR, with productive beta chains retained. Every CDR3 protein is listed once, alongside the most common genes and DNA of its rows. The sample table lists 530,000 or so distinct CDR3 sequences, around a sixth of them with a count of one. The ten largest clones take up roughly 8% of the sample. Sample: PBMCs or a T cell subset sorted from them (not recorded which). The source of these receptors is an adult woman who had mild COVID-19 (a few samples of this study predate the infection). The sample titles of this study are shuffled in the database, so cell type and time point are left out; the donor was told from shared clones.

This clonotype was seen a few times. The chain carries TRBV6-2 or TRBV6-3 and TRBJ2-3, with D possibly matching TRBD2 (6 bases). Germline values: CDR1 MNHEY, CDR2 SVGEGT. V lost 7 bases to trimming and J lost 2 bases, with 10 bases between them. The CDR3 length is 13 residues. Here the CDR3 reads CASTGGNTDTQYF. As DNA, the CDR3 is TGTGCCAGCACGGGCGGGAACACAGATACGCAGTATTTT.

This clonotype was seen repeatedly, ten times or more. The chain is built from TRBV7-9 and TRBJ2-3; a possible D gene is TRBD2 (6 bases). The CDR3 covers 14 residues. The ends were cut back, 2 bases at V and 4 bases at J, with 10 bases in the middle. CDR1 is SEHNR, CDR2 FQNEAQ, per germline (reference sequence). The CDR3 DNA reads as TGTGCCAGCAGCTTATCAGCGGGTTCAGATACGCAGTATTTT. Its translation: CASSLSAGSDTQYF. Full variable domain (remainder filled in from reference TRBV7-9 and TRBJ2-3): DTGVSQNPRHKITKRGQNVTFRCDPISEHNRLYWYRQTLGQGPEFLTYFQNEAQLEKSRLLSDRFSAERPKGSFSTLEIQRTEQGDSAMYLCASSLSAGSDTQYFGPGTRLTVL.

The chain employs TRBV12-3 or TRBV12-4 and TRBJ1-2; the match to TRBD1 covers 12 bases. The CDR3 is 15 residues long. Losses at the gene ends were 5 bases for V and 6 bases for J; bases not matched to a gene: 7. The CDR3 nucleotides read TGTGCCAGCAGTGACCCGGGACAGGGGGCCCATGGCTACACCTTC. This encodes CASSDPGQGAHGYTF.

There are many counts of this clonotype. The J gene is TRBJ1-5, the V gene TRBV24-1, with 9 bases lining up with TRBD1. V was pared by 5 bases and J by 0 bases, with 4 bases of the junction left unmatched. The CDR3 has 16 amino acids. Germline V lookup: CDR1 KGHDR, CDR2 SFDVKD. The CDR3 DNA reads as TGTGCCACCAGTGCGGACAGGGGTTATAGCAATCAGCCCCAGCATTTT. Translation: CATSADRGYSNQPQHF.

This clonotype has more than one count but fewer than ten. The chain joins TRBV9 to TRBJ2-3; 7 nucleotides align to TRBD2. The CDR3 length is 17 residues. V dropped 1 base and J dropped 0; count of bases not matched to a gene: 8. The germline gives CDR1 SGDLS, CDR2 YYNGEE. The CDR3: CASSVPHGRGSTDTQYF. CDR3 nucleotides: TGTGCCAGCAGCGTACCCCATGGGAGGGGTAGCACAGATACGCAGTATTTT.

This chain joins TRBV19 and TRBJ1-4, with D unclear. The germline gives CDR1 LNHDA, CDR2 SQIVND (reference sequence). This CDR3 has 14 amino acids. Trimming stripped 8 bases from V and 0 bases from J, with 10 bases between. The CDR3: CASEVVATNEKLFF. The CDR3 DNA reads TGTGCCAGTGAGGTTGTAGCAACTAATGAAAAACTGTTTTTT.

In this sample, this clonotype turned up a few times. The chain recombines TRBV4-1 with TRBJ1-2; 7 bases map to TRBD1. From germline, CDR1 is MGHRA and CDR2 YSYEKL. Losses at the gene ends were 1 base for V and 1 base for J; bases not matched to a gene: 9. There are 17 residues in the CDR3. CDR3 residues: CASSQVLKGAGNYGYTF. The CDR3 DNA reads TGCGCCAGCAGCCAAGTTCTCAAGGGGGCGGGTAACTATGGCTACACCTTC.

The chain carries TRBV6-6 and TRBJ1-1; 11 nucleotides align to TRBD1. The V and J ends lost 9 bases and 8 bases, in that order; junction bases with no gene match: 2. The CDR3 has 11 amino acids. Germline CDR1 reads MNHNY; CDR2 reads SVGAGI (reference sequence). Here the CDR3 reads CASGTGGEAFF. Written as DNA, the CDR3 is TGTGCCAGTGGGACAGGGGGAGAAGCTTTCTTT.

This CDR3 reads CASSSRTAMTGVRKTQYF. CDR3 in DNA: TGTGCCAGCAGTTCTCGGACCGCGATGACAGGGGTCAGGAAGACCCAGTACTTC. The chain couples TRBV12-3 or TRBV12-4 to TRBJ2-5; the match to TRBD1 covers 8 bases. CDR3 length equals 18 residues. Trimming at V came to 4 bases and at J to 6 bases, leaving 19 bases not matched to a gene.

This clonotype was seen repeatedly, ten times or more. CDR3 coding DNA: TGCGCCAGCAGCTTGGGCGGGGACGGGGGCACTGAAGCTTTCTTT. Its protein product is CASSLGGDGGTEAFF. J is TRBJ1-1 and V is TRBV5-1, with D tentatively TRBD1 (5 bases). The V gene's germline CDR1 is SGHRS and CDR2 YFSETQ. There are 15 residues in the CDR3. V gave up 0 bases and J gave up 4 bases, with 13 bases separating them.

The V and J genes are TRBV27 and TRBJ1-4; unclear D gene. The CDR3 consists of 15 residues. Germline lookup yields CDR1 MNHEY and CDR2 SMNVEV (reference sequence). Trimming pared 6 bases from V and 2 bases from J, leaving 13 bases between. In DNA, the CDR3 is TGTGCCAGCAGCCCTCGGGAACTGACTAATGAAAAACTGTTTTTT. Translation: CASSPRELTNEKLFF.

V usage is TRBV9 and J usage is TRBJ2-3; 8 bases map to TRBD2. Unmatched junction bases numbered 6, after V lost 3 bases and J lost 0 bases. The germline CDR1 and CDR2 sequences are SGDLS and YYNGEE. This CDR3 has 16 amino acids. The CDR3 sequence is CASSALLAVSTDTQYF. The CDR3 DNA reads as TGTGCCAGCAGCGCCTTACTAGCGGTTAGCACAGATACGCAGTATTTT.

This clonotype was seen a handful of times. The rearrangement links TRBV7-2 to TRBJ1-1; D unclear. The CDR3 is 13 residues long. Trimming removed 4 bases from V and 4 bases from J, with 10 bases in between. Germline CDR1 reads SGHTA; CDR2 reads FQGNSA. The CDR3 protein is CASSSPAGTEAFF. In DNA form, the CDR3 reads TGTGCCAGCAGCTCTCCAGCGGGCACTGAAGCTTTCTTT.

V gene TRBV25-1 combines with J gene TRBJ2-2, with D unclear. The CDR3 runs to 18 residues. Trimming removed 0 bases from V and 3 bases from J, with 17 bases in between. Germline CDR1 MGHDK, CDR2 SYGVNS. CDR3 nucleotides: TGTGCCAGCAGTGAATATATTCATGGCAGAATCCACACCGGGGAGCTGTTTTTT. This codes for CASSEYIHGRIHTGELFF. The whole variable domain, remainder taken from reference TRBV25-1 and TRBJ2-2, is EADIYQTPRYLVIGTGKKITLECSQTMGHDKMYWYQQDPGMELHLIHYSYGVNSTEKGDLSSESTVSRIRTEHFPLTLESARPSHTSQYLCASSEYIHGRIHTGELFFGEGSRLTVL.

This clonotype was seen at least ten times. This chain uses TRBV20-1 with TRBJ2-5; D call uncertain. V lost 0 bases and J lost 2, with 7 bases in between. Germline CDR1 reads DFQATT; CDR2 reads SNEGSKA (reference sequence). CDR3 size: 13 residues. CDR3 amino acids: CSARDPQQETQYF. Written as DNA, the CDR3 is TGCAGTGCTAGAGATCCACAGCAAGAGACCCAGTACTTC.

This clonotype was observed many times. This chain joins TRBV12-3 or TRBV12-4 and TRBJ1-6; D possibly corresponds to TRBD1 (5 bases). Between the trimmed V and J ends, which lost 5 bases and 7 bases, there was a span of 21 bases. CDR3 length: 17 residues. CDR3 sequence: CASSPTGGRTENSPLHF. For the CDR3, the DNA is TGTGCCAGCAGTCCCACCGGGGGGAGGACGGAGAATTCACCCCTCCACTTT.

This clonotype was seen repeatedly, ten times or more. The genes are TRBV12-3 or TRBV12-4 and TRBJ1-3; D not resolved. The CDR3 covers 14 residues. Trimming stripped 2 bases from V and 0 bases from J, with 5 bases between. Here the CDR3 reads CASSLQVSGNTIYF. CDR3 sequence (DNA): TGTGCCAGCAGTTTACAAGTCTCTGGAAACACCATATATTTT.

The chain employs TRBV12-3 or TRBV12-4 and TRBJ2-1; D not certain. Trimming took 7 bases from V and 10 from J, leaving 11 bases between them. CDR3 length: 11 amino acids. The CDR3: CASNLIGEQFF. The CDR3 DNA is TGTGCCAGCAATCTTATAGGGGAGCAGTTCTTC.

This chain connects TRBV7-3 to TRBJ2-1; 10 bases line up with TRBD2. The CDR3 totals 12 residues. V lost 8 bases and J lost 9; bases outside the gene matches: 4. The germline V gene has CDR1 SGHTA and CDR2 FQGTGA. CDR3 bases: TGTGCCAGCGGGACTAGCGACAGTGAGCAGTTCTTC. Translating gives CASGTSDSEQFF.

This clonotype has only a few counts. V is TRBV29-1 and J is TRBJ1-1; D is perhaps TRBD1 (5 bases). Germline V gives CDR1 SQVTM, CDR2 ANQGSEA. This CDR3 region has 12 residues. The germline V and J ends were trimmed by 6 bases and 3 bases, with 11 bases remaining between them. This chain's CDR3 is CSVRDLDTEAFF. The CDR3 nucleotides read TGCAGCGTCAGGGACCTCGACACTGAAGCTTTCTTT.

V and J are TRBV11-2 and TRBJ2-7, with 7 bases fitting TRBD1. V shed 5 bases, J shed 2 bases, and the junction held 9 bases outside the gene matches. CDR1 and CDR2 from the germline V gene are SGHAT and FQNNGV. The CDR3 is 15 residues long. CDR3 residues: CASSTRQGPPYEQYF. The DNA for the CDR3 is TGTGCCAGCAGCACCCGACAGGGCCCCCCCTACGAGCAGTACTTC.